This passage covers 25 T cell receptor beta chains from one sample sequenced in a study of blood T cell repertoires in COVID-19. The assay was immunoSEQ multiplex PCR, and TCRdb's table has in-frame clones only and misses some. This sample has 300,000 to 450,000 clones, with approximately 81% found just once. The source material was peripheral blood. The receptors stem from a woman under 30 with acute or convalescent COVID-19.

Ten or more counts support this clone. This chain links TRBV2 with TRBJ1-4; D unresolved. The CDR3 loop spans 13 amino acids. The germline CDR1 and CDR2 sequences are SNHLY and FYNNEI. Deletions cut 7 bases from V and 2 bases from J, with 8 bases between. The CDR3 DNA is TGTGCCAGCATGCCTGGCACTAATGAAAAACTGTTTTTT. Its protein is CASMPGTNEKLFF.

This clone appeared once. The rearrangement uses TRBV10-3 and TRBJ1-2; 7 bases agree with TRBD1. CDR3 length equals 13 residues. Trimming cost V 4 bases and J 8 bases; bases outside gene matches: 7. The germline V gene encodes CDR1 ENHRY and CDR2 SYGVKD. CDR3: CAISAYDRDGYTF. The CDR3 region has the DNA TGTGCCATCAGTGCATACGACAGGGACGGCTACACCTTC.

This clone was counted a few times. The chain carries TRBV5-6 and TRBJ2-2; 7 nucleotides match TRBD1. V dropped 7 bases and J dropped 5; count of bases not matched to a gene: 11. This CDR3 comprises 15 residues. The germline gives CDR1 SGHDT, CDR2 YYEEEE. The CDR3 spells CASELQGFGTGELFF. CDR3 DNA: TGTGCCAGCGAATTACAGGGGTTTGGTACCGGGGAGCTGTTTTTT.

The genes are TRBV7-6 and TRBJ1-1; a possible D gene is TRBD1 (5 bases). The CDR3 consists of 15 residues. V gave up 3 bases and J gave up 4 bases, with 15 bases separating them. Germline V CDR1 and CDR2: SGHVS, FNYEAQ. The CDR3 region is CASSFDKRTTTEAFF. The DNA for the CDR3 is TGTGCCAGCAGCTTCGATAAACGGACAACCACTGAAGCTTTCTTT.

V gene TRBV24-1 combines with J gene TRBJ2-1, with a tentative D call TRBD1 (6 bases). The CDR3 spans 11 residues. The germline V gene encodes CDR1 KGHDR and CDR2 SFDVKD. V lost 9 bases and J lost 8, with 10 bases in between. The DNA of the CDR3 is TGTGCCACCGAGGGGGTCCATGAGCAGTTCTTC. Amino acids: CATEGVHEQFF.

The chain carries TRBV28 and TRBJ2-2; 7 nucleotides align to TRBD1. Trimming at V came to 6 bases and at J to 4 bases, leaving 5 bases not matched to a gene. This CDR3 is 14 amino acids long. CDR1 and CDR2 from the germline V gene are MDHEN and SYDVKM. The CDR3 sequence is CASRPQGTTGELFF. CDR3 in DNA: TGTGCCAGCAGGCCACAGGGGACCACCGGGGAGCTGTTTTTT.

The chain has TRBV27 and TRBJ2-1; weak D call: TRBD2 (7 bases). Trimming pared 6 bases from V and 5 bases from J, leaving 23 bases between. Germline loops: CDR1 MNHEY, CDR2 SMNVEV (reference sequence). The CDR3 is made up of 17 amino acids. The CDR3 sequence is CASRKPPRGAGHNEQFF. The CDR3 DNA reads TGTGCCAGCAGAAAACCCCCTCGGGGGGCCGGGCACAATGAGCAGTTCTTC.

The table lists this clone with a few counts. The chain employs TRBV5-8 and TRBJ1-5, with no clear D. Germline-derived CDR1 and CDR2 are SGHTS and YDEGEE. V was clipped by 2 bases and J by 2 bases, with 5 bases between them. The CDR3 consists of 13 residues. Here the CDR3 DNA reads TGTGCCAGCAGCTTCGAGGGCAATCAGCCCCAGCATTTT. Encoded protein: CASSFEGNQPQHF.

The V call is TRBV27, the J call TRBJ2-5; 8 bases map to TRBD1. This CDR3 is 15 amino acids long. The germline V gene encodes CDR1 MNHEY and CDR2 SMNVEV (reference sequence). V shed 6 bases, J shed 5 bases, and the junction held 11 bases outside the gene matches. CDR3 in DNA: TGTGCCAGCAGCAAACAGACAGGGGAATGGGAGACCCAGTACTTC. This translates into CASSKQTGEWETQYF.

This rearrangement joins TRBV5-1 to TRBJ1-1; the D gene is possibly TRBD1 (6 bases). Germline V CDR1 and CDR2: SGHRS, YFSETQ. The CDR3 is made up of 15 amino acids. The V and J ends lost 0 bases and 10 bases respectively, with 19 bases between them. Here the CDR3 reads CASSLGNDRPRRAFF. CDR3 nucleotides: TGCGCCAGCAGCTTGGGAAACGACAGGCCCCGCCGAGCTTTCTTT. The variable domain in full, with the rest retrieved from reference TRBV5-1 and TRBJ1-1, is KAGVTQTPRYLIKTRGQQVTLSCSPISGHRSVSWYQQTPGQGLQFLFEYFSETQRNKGNFPGRFSGRQFSNSRSEMNVSTLELGDSALYLCASSLGNDRPRRAFFGQGTRLTVV.

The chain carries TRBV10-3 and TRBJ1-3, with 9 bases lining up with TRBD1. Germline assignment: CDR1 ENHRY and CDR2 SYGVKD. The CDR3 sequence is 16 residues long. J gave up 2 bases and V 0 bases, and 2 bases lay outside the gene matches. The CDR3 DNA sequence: TGTGCCATCAGTGAGTCGCACAGGGGGCCTGGAAACACCATATATTTT. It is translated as CAISESHRGPGNTIYF.

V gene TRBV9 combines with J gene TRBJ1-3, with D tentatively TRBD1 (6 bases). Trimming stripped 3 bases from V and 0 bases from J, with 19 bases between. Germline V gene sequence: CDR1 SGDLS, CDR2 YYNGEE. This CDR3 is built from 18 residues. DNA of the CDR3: TGTGCCAGCAGCGGGACCACGACAGGCGAAGACTCTGGAAACACCATATATTTT. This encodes CASSGTTTGEDSGNTIYF.

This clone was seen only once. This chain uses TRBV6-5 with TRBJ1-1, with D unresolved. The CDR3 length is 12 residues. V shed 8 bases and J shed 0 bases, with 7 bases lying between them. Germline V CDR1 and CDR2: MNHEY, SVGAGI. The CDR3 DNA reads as TGTGCCAGCGGGCGTCTGAACACTGAAGCTTTCTTT. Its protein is CASGRLNTEAFF.

Here the CDR3 reads CASRVQVSYEQYF. The CDR3 nucleotides read TGTGCCAGCAGGGTACAGGTCTCCTACGAGCAGTACTTC. This rearrangement joins TRBV6-7 to TRBJ2-7; D is possibly TRBD1 (5 bases). TRBV6-7 is an ORF; its function is uncertain. V gave up 6 bases and J gave up 0 bases, with 9 bases separating them. This CDR3 spans 13 amino acids.

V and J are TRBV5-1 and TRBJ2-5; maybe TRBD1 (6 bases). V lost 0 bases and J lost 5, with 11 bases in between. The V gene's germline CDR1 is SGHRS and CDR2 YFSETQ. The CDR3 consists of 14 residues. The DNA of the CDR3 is TGCGCCAGCAGCTTGGGTGGGGGCGCCGAGACCCAGTACTTC. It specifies CASSLGGGAETQYF.

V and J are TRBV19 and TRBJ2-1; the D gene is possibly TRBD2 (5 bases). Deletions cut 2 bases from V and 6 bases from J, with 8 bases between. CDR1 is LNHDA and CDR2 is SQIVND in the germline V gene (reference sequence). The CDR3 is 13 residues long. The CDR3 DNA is TGTGCCAGTAGTATACCGGGGAGCAATGAGCAGTTCTTC. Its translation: CASSIPGSNEQFF.

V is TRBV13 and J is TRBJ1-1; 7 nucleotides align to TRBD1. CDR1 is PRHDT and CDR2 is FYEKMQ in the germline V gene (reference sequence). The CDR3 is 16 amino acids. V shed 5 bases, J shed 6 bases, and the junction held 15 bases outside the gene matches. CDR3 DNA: TGTGCCAGCAGCCCAATTCAGGGGGGCGGAATCTCTGAAGCTTTCTTT. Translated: CASSPIQGGGISEAFF.

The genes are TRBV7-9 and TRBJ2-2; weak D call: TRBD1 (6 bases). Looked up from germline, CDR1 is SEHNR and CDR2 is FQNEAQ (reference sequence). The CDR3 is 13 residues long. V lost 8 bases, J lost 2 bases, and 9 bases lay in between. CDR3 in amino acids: CASWDINTGELFF. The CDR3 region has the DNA TGTGCCAGCTGGGACATCAACACCGGGGAGCTGTTTTTT.

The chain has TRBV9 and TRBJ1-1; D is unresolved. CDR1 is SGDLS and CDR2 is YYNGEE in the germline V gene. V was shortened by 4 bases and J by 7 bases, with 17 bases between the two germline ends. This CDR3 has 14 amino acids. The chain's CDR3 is CASSRGGQADEAFF. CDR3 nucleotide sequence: TGTGCCAGCAGCCGGGGAGGGCAGGCGGATGAAGCTTTCTTT.

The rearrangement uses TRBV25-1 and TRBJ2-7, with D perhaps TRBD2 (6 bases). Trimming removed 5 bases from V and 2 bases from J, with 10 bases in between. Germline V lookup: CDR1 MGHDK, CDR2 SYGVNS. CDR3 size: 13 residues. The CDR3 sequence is CASSRTGAYEQYF. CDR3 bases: TGTGCCAGCAGTAGGACGGGAGCCTACGAGCAGTACTTC.

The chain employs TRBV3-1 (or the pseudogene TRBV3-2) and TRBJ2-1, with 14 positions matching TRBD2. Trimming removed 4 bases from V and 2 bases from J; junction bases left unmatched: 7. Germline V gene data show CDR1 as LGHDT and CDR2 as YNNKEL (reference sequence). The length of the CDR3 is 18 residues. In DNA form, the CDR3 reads TGTGCCAGCAGCCGAAGACTAGCGGGGGGGGAAGCCTACAATGAGCAGTTCTTC. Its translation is CASSRRLAGGEAYNEQFF.

The CDR3 reads CASSLAHGTGRFNEQFF. The CDR3 nucleotides read TGTGCCAGCAGCTTGGCCCATGGGACAGGACGGTTCAATGAGCAGTTCTTC. V usage is TRBV5-5 and J usage is TRBJ2-1, with 8 bases fitting TRBD1. Germline V CDR1 and CDR2: SGHKS, YYEKEE (reference sequence). The CDR3 covers 17 residues. The ends lost 0 bases at V and 6 bases at J; junction bases unmatched: 11.

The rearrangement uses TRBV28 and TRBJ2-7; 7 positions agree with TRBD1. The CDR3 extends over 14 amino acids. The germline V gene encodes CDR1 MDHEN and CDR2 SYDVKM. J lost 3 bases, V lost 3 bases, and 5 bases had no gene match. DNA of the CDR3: TGTGCCAGCAGTTTGGTCGGGACAGACTACGAGCAGTACTTC. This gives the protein CASSLVGTDYEQYF.

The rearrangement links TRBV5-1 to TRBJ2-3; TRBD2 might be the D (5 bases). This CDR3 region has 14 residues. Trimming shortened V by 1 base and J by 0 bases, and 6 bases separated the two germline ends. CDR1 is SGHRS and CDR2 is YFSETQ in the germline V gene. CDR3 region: CASSLSGSTDTQYF. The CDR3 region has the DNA TGCGCCAGCAGCTTGAGCGGTAGCACAGATACGCAGTATTTT.

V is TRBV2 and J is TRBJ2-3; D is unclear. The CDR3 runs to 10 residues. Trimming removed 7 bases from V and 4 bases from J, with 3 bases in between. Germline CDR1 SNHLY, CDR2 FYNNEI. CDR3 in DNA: TGTGCCAGCACCGCAGATACGCAGTATTTT. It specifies CASTADTQYF.